These 18 T cell receptor beta chains were sequenced from one sample in a study of CD8 T cells in ankylosing spondylitis. TCRdb independently ran MiXCR on the 5' RACE reads; one entry per CDR3 protein. The sample includes more than 110,000 distinct CDR3 sequences, 7% to 9% of them seen just once. The specimen sequenced was synovial fluid, either unsorted or a sorted T cell fraction (not recorded which). These receptors originate from a male donor with ankylosing spondylitis.

This clonotype was counted many times. The chain uses TRBV7-2 and TRBJ2-3; D possibly corresponds to TRBD1 (5 bases). CDR3 length: 15 amino acids. V lost 0 bases and J lost 4, with 11 bases in between. Germline V gene sequence: CDR1 SGHTA, CDR2 FQGNSA. CDR3 coding DNA: TGTGCCAGCAGCTTAGCCCCAGGGTCTGCAGATACGCAGTATTTT. This translates into CASSLAPGSADTQYF.

The gene calls are TRBV5-1 and TRBJ1-1; D not certain. Germline V lookup: CDR1 SGHRS, CDR2 YFSETQ. The V and J ends lost 1 base and 1 base respectively, with 8 bases between them. The CDR3 has 14 residues. Here the CDR3 DNA reads TGCGCCAGCAGCTTGCCGGGGTCGAACACTGAAGCTTTCTTT. Protein: CASSLPGSNTEAFF.

This clonotype was counted many times. The chain is built from TRBV7-2 and TRBJ2-1; D may be TRBD2 (5 bases). V was shortened by 0 bases and J by 5 bases, with 8 bases between the two germline ends. Germline CDR1 SGHTA, CDR2 FQGNSA. The CDR3 loop spans 14 amino acids. CDR3 region: CASSLAGMNNEQFF. CDR3 coding DNA: TGTGCCAGCAGCTTAGCCGGGATGAACAATGAGCAGTTCTTC. Variable domain in full (rest from reference TRBV7-2 and TRBJ2-1): GAGVSQSPSNKVTEKGKDVELRCDPISGHTALYWYRQSLGQGLEFLIYFQGNSAPDKSGLPSDRFSAERTGGSVSTLTIQRTQQEDSAVYLCASSLAGMNNEQFFGPGTRLTVL.

This clonotype was found many times. The CDR3 DNA reads TGTGCCAGCAGTCCTACTAGCGGGGGTGTAGATACGCAGTATTTT. It yields the protein CASSPTSGGVDTQYF. The V and J genes are TRBV12-3 or TRBV12-4 and TRBJ2-3; 11 positions agree with TRBD2. This CDR3 is built from 15 residues. Trimming took 5 bases from V and 5 from J; bases not matched to a gene: 6.

By proportion, this clonotype is medium-sized. The CDR3 nucleotides are TGTGCCAGCAGCTTAGTAGGTAGCTGGGATACGCAGTATTTT. Its protein product is CASSLVGSWDTQYF. V gene TRBV7-2 combines with J gene TRBJ2-3; D is unresolved. Germline values: CDR1 SGHTA, CDR2 FQGNSA. Deletions cut 1 base from V and 6 bases from J, with 11 bases between. This CDR3 has 14 residues.

This clonotype has at least ten counts. The chain combines TRBV4-2 with TRBJ2-1; 11 nucleotides align to TRBD2. The CDR3 length is 15 residues. Trimming at V came to 0 bases and at J to 6 bases, leaving 1 base not matched to a gene. Germline assignment: CDR1 LGHNA and CDR2 YNFKEQ. CDR3 sequence (DNA): TGTGCCAGCAGCCAAGATAGCGGGGGGGCCAATGAGCAGTTCTTC. As protein: CASSQDSGGANEQFF.

This rearrangement joins TRBV6-1 to TRBJ2-4; weak D call: TRBD2 (6 bases). V was trimmed by 6 bases and J by 1 base, leaving 13 bases between them. CDR1 is MNHNS and CDR2 is SASEGT in the germline V gene. CDR3 length equals 15 residues. The CDR3 reads CASRTSGGAKNIQYF. The CDR3 DNA is TGTGCCAGCAGAACATCCGGAGGGGCCAAAAACATTCAGTACTTC.

The rearrangement links TRBV7-8 to TRBJ2-1, with 8 bases that match TRBD1. The CDR3 has 13 residues. Trimming took 5 bases from V and 6 from J; bases not matched to a gene: 3. Germline CDR1 reads SGHVS; CDR2 reads FQNEAQ. The CDR3 here is CASSPDRGNEQFF. In DNA form, the CDR3 reads TGTGCCAGCAGCCCAGACAGGGGCAATGAGCAGTTCTTC.

This clonotype was observed many times. The V gene is TRBV4-1, the J gene TRBJ1-2; D not resolved. The ends were cut back, 4 bases at V and 5 bases at J, with 17 bases in the middle. The germline CDR1 and CDR2 sequences are MGHRA and YSYEKL. The CDR3 length is 15 residues. The CDR3 DNA sequence: TGCGCCAGCAGCCCGGAGGTCACCCGTTATTATGGCTACACCTTC. Its protein is CASSPEVTRYYGYTF.

The chain carries TRBV30 and TRBJ2-7; D is unclear. CDR1 and CDR2 from the germline V gene are GTSNPN and SVGIG (reference sequence). CDR3 length: 12 amino acids. Trimming left V 0 bases short and J 4 bases short, with 7 bases between. CDR3 DNA sequence: TGTGCCTGGAGTGTACTGACGTACGAGCAGTACTTC. Translation gives CAWSVLTYEQYF.

This clonotype showed up many times. Here the CDR3 DNA reads TGCAGTGTACCCCTAGCGGTGGGTTACAATGAGCAGTTCTTC. Protein product: CSVPLAVGYNEQFF. J is TRBJ2-1 and V is TRBV20-1, with 7 nucleotides matching TRBD2. Germline V gene data show CDR1 as DFQATT and CDR2 as SNEGSKA (reference sequence). CDR3 length: 14 amino acids. V lost 7 bases, J lost 4 bases, and 10 bases stayed unmatched.

This clonotype was detected ten times or more. Here the CDR3 reads CATSDVSPGRRQFF. CDR3 DNA: TGTGCCACCAGTGATGTCTCCCCAGGGAGGAGGCAGTTCTTC. This rearrangement joins TRBV24-1 to TRBJ2-1; the D gene is possibly TRBD2 (6 bases). This CDR3 has 14 amino acids. Per the germline V gene, CDR1 is KGHDR and CDR2 is SFDVKD. The V gene lost 3 bases and the J gene lost 12 bases, with 17 bases spanning the gap.

The chain recombines TRBV10-2 with TRBJ1-5; D gene unclear. V was shortened by 6 bases and J by 2 bases, with 5 bases between the two germline ends. Germline V gene sequence: CDR1 WSHSY, CDR2 SAAADI. The CDR3 length is 12 residues. The chain's CDR3 is CASSMGNQPQHF. The CDR3 nucleotides read TGCGCCAGCAGCATGGGCAATCAGCCCCAGCATTTT.

This clonotype was observed a few times. The chain joins TRBV10-3 to TRBJ2-3; 12 nucleotides line up with TRBD2. From germline, CDR1 is ENHRY and CDR2 SYGVKD. The V segment lost 4 bases and the J segment 7 bases; nucleotides outside the gene matches: 9. The CDR3 loop spans 16 amino acids. In DNA, the CDR3 is TGTGCCATCAGTGGTAGACTAGCGGGAGAAATGAATACGCAGTATTTT. It specifies CAISGRLAGEMNTQYF.

V gene TRBV13 combines with J gene TRBJ1-4, with D maybe TRBD1 (6 bases). The CDR3 totals 13 residues. CDR1 and CDR2 from the germline V gene are PRHDT and FYEKMQ (reference sequence). The germline V and J ends were trimmed by 5 bases and 8 bases, with 12 bases remaining between them. The CDR3 nucleotides read TGTGCCAGCAGCCGGGCAGGGGAAGAAAAACTGTTTTTT. It specifies CASSRAGEEKLFF.

This clonotype was picked up many times. The J gene is TRBJ2-7, the V gene TRBV4-2; a weak D match, TRBD2 (5 bases). Germline values: CDR1 LGHNA, CDR2 YNFKEQ. V lost 1 base and J 7 bases, leaving 17 bases between the germline ends. This CDR3 has 15 amino acids. CDR3 residues: CASSQGRSGLWEQYF. The CDR3 coding sequence is TGTGCCAGCAGCCAAGGGCGGAGCGGATTATGGGAGCAGTACTTC.

This clonotype appeared many times. The V and J genes are TRBV10-3 and TRBJ2-1, with D perhaps TRBD1 or TRBD2 (6 bases each). CDR1 and CDR2 from the germline V gene are ENHRY and SYGVKD. The CDR3 is made up of 12 amino acids. The V gene lost 5 bases and the J gene lost 9 bases, with 11 bases spanning the gap. CDR3 loop: CAISQEGVEQFF. The CDR3 DNA reads TGTGCCATCAGTCAGGAGGGGGTTGAGCAGTTCTTC.

This clonotype was seen repeatedly, ten times or more. V gene TRBV20-1 combines with J gene TRBJ2-2, with 7 positions matching TRBD1. The CDR3 totals 14 residues. The V gene's germline CDR1 is DFQATT and CDR2 SNEGSKA (reference sequence). V was clipped by 7 bases and J by 0 bases; unmatched bases: 5. CDR3 in amino acids: CSVVQGTNTGELFF. The CDR3 DNA sequence: TGCAGTGTTGTACAGGGGACGAACACCGGGGAGCTGTTTTTT.